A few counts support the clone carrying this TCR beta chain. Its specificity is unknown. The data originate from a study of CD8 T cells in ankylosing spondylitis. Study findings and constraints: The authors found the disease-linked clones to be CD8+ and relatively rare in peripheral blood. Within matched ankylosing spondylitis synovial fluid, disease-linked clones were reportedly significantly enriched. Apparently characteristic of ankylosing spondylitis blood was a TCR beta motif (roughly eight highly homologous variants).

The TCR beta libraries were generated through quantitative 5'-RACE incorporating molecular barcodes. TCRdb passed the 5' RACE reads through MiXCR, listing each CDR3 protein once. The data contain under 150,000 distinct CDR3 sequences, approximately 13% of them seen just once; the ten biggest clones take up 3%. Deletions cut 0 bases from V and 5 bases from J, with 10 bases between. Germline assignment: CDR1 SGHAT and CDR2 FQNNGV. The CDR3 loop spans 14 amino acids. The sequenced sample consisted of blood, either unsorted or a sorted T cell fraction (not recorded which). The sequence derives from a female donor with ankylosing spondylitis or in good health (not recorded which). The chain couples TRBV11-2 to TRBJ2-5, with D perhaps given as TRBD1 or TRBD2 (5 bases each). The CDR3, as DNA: TGTGCCAGCAGCTTAGAACTGGGGGAGGAGACCCAGTACTTC. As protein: CASSLELGEETQYF.